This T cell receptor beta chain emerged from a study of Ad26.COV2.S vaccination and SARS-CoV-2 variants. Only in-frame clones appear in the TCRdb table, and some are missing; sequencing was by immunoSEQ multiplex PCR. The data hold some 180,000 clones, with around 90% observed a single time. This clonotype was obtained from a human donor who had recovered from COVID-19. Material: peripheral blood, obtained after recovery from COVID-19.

CDR3 loop: CASSLGDRMPLYEQYF. In nucleotides, the CDR3 is TGTGCCAGCAGCTTGGGGGACAGGATGCCTCTCTACGAGCAGTACTTC. V gene TRBV5-6 combines with J gene TRBJ2-7; 8 positions agree with TRBD1. Trimming took 0 bases from V and 3 from J; bases not matched to a gene: 8. CDR1 SGHDT and CDR2 YYEEEE come from the germline V gene. The CDR3 spans 16 residues.